This T cell receptor beta chain was sequenced during a study of T cells in Graves' hyperthyroidism and ophthalmopathy. In its sample, this clonotype was seen many times. TCR beta CDR3 regions were amplified from RNA transcripts. With the HTBI primer set, the TCR CDR3 went through a first round of RT-PCR. TCRdb ran MiXCR on the multiplex PCR reads and lists one entry per CDR3 protein. Of 640,000 or so distinct CDR3 sequences listed, roughly 14% were seen once; the top ten hold roughly 4.5%. CDR3 size: 14 residues. J was trimmed by 6 bases and V by 1 base; bases with no gene match: 5. Germline V gives CDR1 SGHTA, CDR2 FQGNSA.

The sequenced sample consisted of blood. The gene calls are TRBV7-2 and TRBJ1-1, with TRBD1 matching over 7 bases. The receptor comes from a woman between 35 and 50 years old with Graves' ophthalmopathy. CDR3 amino acids: CASSLEGQKAEAFF. In DNA form, the CDR3 reads TGTGCCAGCAGCTTAGAGGGACAGAAAGCTGAAGCTTTCTTT.